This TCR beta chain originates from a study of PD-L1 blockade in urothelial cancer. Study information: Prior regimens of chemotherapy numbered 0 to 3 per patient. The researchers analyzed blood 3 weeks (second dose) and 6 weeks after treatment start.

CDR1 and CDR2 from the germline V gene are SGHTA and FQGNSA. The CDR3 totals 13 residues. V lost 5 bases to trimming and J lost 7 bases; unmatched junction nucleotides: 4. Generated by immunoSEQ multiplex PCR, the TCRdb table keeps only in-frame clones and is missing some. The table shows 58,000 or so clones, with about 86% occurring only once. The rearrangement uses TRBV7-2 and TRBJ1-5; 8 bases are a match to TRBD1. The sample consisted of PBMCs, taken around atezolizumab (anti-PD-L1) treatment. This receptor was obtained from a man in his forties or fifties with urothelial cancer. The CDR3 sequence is CASSPGGQQPQHF. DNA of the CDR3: TGTGCCAGCAGCCCAGGGGGCCAGCAGCCCCAGCATTTT.